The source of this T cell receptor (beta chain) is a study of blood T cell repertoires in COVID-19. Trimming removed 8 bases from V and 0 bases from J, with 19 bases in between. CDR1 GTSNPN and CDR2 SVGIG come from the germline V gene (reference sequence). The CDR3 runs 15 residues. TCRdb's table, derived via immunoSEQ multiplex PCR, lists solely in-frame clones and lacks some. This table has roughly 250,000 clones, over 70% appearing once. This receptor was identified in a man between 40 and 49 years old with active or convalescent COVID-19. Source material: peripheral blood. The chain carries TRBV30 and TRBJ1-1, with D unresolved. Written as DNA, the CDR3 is TGTGCCGGGTGGTCGGGTGGATCGTTGAACACTGAAGCTTTCTTT. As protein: CAGWSGGSLNTEAFF.